What follows are 4 T cell receptor beta chains derived from one specimen sequenced in a study of T cells in pancreatic ductal adenocarcinoma. No neoadjuvant therapy was given to the selected pancreatic ductal adenocarcinoma patients before their surgery. Sequencing used immunoSEQ multiplex PCR; TCRdb keeps in-frame clones, though not all of them. Among 10,000 to 15,000 clones, about nine tenths were seen once, and the ten largest hold roughly 18%. Material: PBMCs. Every receptor here comes from a human donor with pancreatic ductal adenocarcinoma.

The rearrangement joins TRBV7-2 to TRBJ2-7, with TRBD2 as a possible D gene (6 bases). Germline lookup yields CDR1 SGHTA and CDR2 FQGNSA. This CDR3 comprises 15 residues. Trimming stripped 5 bases from V and 3 bases from J, with 17 bases between. In DNA form, the CDR3 reads TGTGCCAGCAGCCTCTCGAGTAGCGGTGACTACGAGCAGTACTTC. Encoded protein: CASSLSSSGDYEQYF.

The chain is built from TRBV18 and TRBJ2-1; 8 bases match TRBD1. Germline CDR1 and CDR2: KGHSH and LQKENI. V gave up 3 bases and J gave up 5 bases; unmatched junction bases: 9. The CDR3 totals 16 residues. The CDR3 DNA follows: TGTGCCAGCTCACCCCCGACAGGGGCGATACACAATGAGCAGTTCTTC. Translated: CASSPPTGAIHNEQFF. Drawing the rest from reference TRBV18 and TRBJ2-1, the complete variable domain is NAGVMQNPRHLVRRRGQEARLRCSPMKGHSHVYWYRQLPEEGLKFMVYLQKENIIDESGMPKERFSAEFPKEGPSILRIQQVVRGDSAAYFCASSPPTGAIHNEQFFGPGTRLTVL.

This CDR3 reads CASSFGTHTEAFF. The CDR3 DNA sequence: TGTGCCAGCAGCTTTGGGACGCACACTGAAGCTTTCTTT. The chain employs TRBV5-4 and TRBJ1-1; maybe TRBD1 (5 bases). Germline V lookup: CDR1 SGHNT, CDR2 YYREEE (reference sequence). Trimming took off 2 bases at V and 3 bases at J, with 8 bases between the two ends. The CDR3 is made up of 13 amino acids.

This chain connects TRBV19 to TRBJ2-1; TRBD2 matches at 10 bases. V trimming: 4 bases; J trimming: 3 bases; junction bases outside the gene matches: 3. The length of the CDR3 is 15 residues. Per germline, CDR1 LNHDA and CDR2 SQIVND (reference sequence). CDR3 loop: CASSRTSGDYNEQFF. CDR3 DNA: TGTGCCAGTAGTAGGACTAGCGGAGACTACAATGAGCAGTTCTTC. The full variable domain, its missing parts supplied by reference TRBV19 and TRBJ2-1, is DGGITQSPKYLFRKEGQNVTLSCEQNLNHDAMYWYRQDPGQGLRLIYYSQIVNDFQKGDIAEGYSVSREKKESFPLTVTSAQKNPTAFYLCASSRTSGDYNEQFFGPGTRLTVL.